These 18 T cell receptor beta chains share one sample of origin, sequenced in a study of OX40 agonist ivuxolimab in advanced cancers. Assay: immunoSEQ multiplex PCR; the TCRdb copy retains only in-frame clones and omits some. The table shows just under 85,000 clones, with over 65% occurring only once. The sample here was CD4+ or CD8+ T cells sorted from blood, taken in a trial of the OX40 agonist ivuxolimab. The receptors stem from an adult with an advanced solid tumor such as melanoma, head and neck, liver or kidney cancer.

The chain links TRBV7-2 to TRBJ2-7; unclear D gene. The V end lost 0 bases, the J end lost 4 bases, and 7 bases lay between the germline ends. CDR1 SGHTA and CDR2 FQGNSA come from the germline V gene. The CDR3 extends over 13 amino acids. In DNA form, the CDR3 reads TGTGCCAGCAGCTTAGCTAAAGGGTACGAGCAGTACTTC. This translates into CASSLAKGYEQYF.

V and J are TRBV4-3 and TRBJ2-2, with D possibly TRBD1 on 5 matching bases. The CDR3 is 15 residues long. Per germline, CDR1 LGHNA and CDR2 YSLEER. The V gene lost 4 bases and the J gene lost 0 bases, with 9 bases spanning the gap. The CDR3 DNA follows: TGCGCCAGCAGCCTTGACAGATCGAACACCGGGGAGCTGTTTTTT. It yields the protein CASSLDRSNTGELFF.

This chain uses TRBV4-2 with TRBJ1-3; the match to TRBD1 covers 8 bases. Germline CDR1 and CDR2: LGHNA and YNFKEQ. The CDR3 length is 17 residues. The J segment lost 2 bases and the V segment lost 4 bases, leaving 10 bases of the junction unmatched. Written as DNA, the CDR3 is TGTGCCAGCAGCCGGGGACAGGCGGTAAACGCTGGAAACACCATATATTTT. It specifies CASSRGQAVNAGNTIYF.

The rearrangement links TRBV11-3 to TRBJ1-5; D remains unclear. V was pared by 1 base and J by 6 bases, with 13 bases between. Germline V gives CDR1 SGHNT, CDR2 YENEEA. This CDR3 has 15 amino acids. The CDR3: CASSLVVVEGQPQHF. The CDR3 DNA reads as TGTGCCAGCAGCTTAGTCGTAGTCGAGGGTCAGCCCCAGCATTTT.

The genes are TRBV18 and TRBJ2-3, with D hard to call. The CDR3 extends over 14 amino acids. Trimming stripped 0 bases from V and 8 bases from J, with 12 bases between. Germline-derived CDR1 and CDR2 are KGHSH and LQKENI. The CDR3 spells CASSPPSQLGTQYF. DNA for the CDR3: TGTGCCAGCTCACCACCGTCCCAATTGGGTACGCAGTATTTT. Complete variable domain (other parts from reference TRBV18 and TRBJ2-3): NAGVMQNPRHLVRRRGQEARLRCSPMKGHSHVYWYRQLPEEGLKFMVYLQKENIIDESGMPKERFSAEFPKEGPSILRIQQVVRGDSAAYFCASSPPSQLGTQYFGPGTRLTVL.

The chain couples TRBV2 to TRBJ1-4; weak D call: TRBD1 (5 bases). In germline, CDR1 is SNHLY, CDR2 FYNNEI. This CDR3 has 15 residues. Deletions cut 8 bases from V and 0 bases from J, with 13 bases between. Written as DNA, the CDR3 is TGTGCCAGCGGTCTCACAGGAGCAACTAATGAAAAACTGTTTTTT. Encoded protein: CASGLTGATNEKLFF.

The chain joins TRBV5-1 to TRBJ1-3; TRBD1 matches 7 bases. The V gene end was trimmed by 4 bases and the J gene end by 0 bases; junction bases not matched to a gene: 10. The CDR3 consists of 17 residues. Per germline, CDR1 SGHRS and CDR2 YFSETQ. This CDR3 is CASSATPQGSSGNTIYF. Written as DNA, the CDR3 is TGCGCCAGCAGCGCCACTCCACAGGGGAGCTCTGGAAACACCATATATTTT.

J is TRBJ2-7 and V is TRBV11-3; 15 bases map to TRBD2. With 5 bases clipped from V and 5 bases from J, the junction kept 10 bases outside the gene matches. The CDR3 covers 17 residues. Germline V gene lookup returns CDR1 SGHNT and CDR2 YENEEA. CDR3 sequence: CASSMGTSGGTIDEQYF. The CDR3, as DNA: TGTGCCAGCAGCATGGGGACTAGCGGGGGGACTATCGACGAGCAGTACTTC. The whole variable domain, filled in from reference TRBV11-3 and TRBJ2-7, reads EAGVVQSPRYKIIEKKQPVAFWCNPISGHNTLYWYLQNLGQGPELLIRYENEEAVDDSQLPKDRFSAERLKGVDSTLKIQPAELGDSAVYLCASSMGTSGGTIDEQYFGPGTRLTVT.

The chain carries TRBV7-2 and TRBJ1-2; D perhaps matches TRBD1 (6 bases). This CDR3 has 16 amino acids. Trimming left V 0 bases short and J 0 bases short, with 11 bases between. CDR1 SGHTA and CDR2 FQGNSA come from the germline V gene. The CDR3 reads CASSLALQGTNYGYTF. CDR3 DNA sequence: TGTGCCAGCAGCTTAGCGCTGCAGGGGACTAACTATGGCTACACCTTC.

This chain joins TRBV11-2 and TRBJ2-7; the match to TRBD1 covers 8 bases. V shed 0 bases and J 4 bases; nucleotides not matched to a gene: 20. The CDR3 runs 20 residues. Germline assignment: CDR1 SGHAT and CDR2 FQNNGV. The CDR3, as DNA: TGTGCCAGCAGCTTAGATGGGTGGACAGGGTTTGGCCCTCTCGCGTACGAGCAGTACGTC. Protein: CASSLDGWTGFGPLAYEQYV.

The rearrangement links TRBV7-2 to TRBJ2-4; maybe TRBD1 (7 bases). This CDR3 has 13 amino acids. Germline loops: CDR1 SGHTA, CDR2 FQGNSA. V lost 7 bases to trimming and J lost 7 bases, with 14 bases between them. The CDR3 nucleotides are TGTGCCAGCATGGAGGGGGCTGGGAACATTCAGTACTTC. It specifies CASMEGAGNIQYF. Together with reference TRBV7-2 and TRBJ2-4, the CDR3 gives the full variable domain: GAGVSQSPSNKVTEKGKDVELRCDPISGHTALYWYRQSLGQGLEFLIYFQGNSAPDKSGLPSDRFSAERTGGSVSTLTIQRTQQEDSAVYLCASMEGAGNIQYFGAGTRLSVL.

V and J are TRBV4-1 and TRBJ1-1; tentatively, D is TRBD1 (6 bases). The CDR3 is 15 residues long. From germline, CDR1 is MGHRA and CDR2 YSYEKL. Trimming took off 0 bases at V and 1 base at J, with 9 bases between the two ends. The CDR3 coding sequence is TGCGCCAGCAGCCAAGAAGGGGGGGAGAACACTGAAGCTTTCTTT. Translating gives CASSQEGGENTEAFF.

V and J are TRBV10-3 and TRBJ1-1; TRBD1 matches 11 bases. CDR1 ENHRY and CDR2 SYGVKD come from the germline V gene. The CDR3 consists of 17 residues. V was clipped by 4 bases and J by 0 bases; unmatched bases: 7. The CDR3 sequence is CAISVRGQGAMNTEAFF. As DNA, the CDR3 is TGTGCCATCAGTGTACGCGGACAGGGGGCTATGAACACTGAAGCTTTCTTT.

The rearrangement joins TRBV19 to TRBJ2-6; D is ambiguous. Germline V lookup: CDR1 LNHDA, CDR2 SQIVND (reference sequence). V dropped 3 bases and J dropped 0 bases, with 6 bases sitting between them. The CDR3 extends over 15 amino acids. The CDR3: CASSIGGSGANVLTF. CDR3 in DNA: TGTGCCAGTAGTATTGGCGGCTCTGGGGCCAACGTCCTGACTTTC. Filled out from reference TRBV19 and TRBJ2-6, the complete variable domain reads DGGITQSPKYLFRKEGQNVTLSCEQNLNHDAMYWYRQDPGQGLRLIYYSQIVNDFQKGDIAEGYSVSREKKESFPLTVTSAQKNPTAFYLCASSIGGSGANVLTFGAGSRLTVL.

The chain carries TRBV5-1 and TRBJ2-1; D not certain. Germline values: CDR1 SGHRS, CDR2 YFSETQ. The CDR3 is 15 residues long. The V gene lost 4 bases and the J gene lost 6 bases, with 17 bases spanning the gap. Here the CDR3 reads CASSLSLSRANEQFF. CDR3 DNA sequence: TGCGCCAGCAGCCTATCCCTATCTAGGGCCAATGAGCAGTTCTTC.

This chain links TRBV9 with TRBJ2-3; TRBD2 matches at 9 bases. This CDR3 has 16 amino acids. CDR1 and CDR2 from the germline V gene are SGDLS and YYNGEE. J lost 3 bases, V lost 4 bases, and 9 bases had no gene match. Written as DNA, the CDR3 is TGTGCCAGCAGCACGAGGACTAGCGTGAAGACAGATACGCAGTATTTT. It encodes CASSTRTSVKTDTQYF.

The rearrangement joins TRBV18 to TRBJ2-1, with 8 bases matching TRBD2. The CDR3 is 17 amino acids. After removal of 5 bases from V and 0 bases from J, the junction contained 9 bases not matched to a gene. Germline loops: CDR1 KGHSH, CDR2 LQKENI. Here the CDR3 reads CASSEARGGLSYNEQFF. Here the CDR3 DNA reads TGTGCCAGCTCAGAAGCTCGCGGGGGGCTCTCCTACAATGAGCAGTTCTTC. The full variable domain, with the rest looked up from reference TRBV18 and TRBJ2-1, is NAGVMQNPRHLVRRRGQEARLRCSPMKGHSHVYWYRQLPEEGLKFMVYLQKENIIDESGMPKERFSAEFPKEGPSILRIQQVVRGDSAAYFCASSEARGGLSYNEQFFGPGTRLTVL.

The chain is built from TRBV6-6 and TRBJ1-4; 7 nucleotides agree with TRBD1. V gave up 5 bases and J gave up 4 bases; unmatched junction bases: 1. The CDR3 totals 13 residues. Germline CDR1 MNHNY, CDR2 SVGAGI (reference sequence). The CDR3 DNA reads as TGTGCCAGCAGTGGGACAGTTAATGAAAAACTGTTTTTT. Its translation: CASSGTVNEKLFF.